Listed here are 19 T cell receptor beta chains from one sample, sequenced in a study of blood T cell repertoires in COVID-19. The method was immunoSEQ multiplex PCR; TCRdb's version includes in-frame clones alone and lacks a portion of them. The table shows 230,000 or so clones, with about 85% occurring only once. Material for sequencing was PBMCs or T cells enriched from blood (not recorded which). These receptors all come from a woman aged 45 to 65 who had been exposed to COVID-19.

The V call is TRBV19, the J call TRBJ1-5; D unresolved. Trimming took off 1 base at V and 0 bases at J, with 7 bases between the two ends. This CDR3 has 15 amino acids. Germline CDR1 LNHDA, CDR2 SQIVND (reference sequence). The CDR3: CASSIGAYSNQPQHF. The CDR3 region has the DNA TGTGCCAGTAGTATAGGGGCATATAGCAATCAGCCCCAGCATTTT.

V and J are TRBV19 and TRBJ1-1; 10 bases line up with TRBD1. CDR3 length equals 15 residues. Germline CDR1 is LNHDA and CDR2 is SQIVND (reference sequence). With 5 bases clipped from V and 6 bases from J, the junction kept 9 bases outside the gene matches. CDR3 bases: TGTGCCAGTAGTTTTACCGGGACAGGGGTGGCTGAAGCTTTCTTT. It is translated as CASSFTGTGVAEAFF.

The chain combines TRBV19 with TRBJ2-3, with 8 bases lining up with TRBD2. Trimming took 2 bases from V and 13 from J; bases not matched to a gene: 8. The germline gives CDR1 LNHDA, CDR2 SQIVND (reference sequence). This CDR3 region has 13 residues. As DNA, the CDR3 is TGTGCCAGTAGTATAAGTATCGGGGGGGCAAAGTATTTT. This sequence encodes CASSISIGGAKYF.

CDR3 residues: CASSSLAGGYNEQFF. The CDR3 coding sequence is TGTGCCAGCAGTTCACTAGCGGGGGGTTACAATGAGCAGTTCTTC. This rearrangement joins TRBV6-2 or TRBV6-3 to TRBJ2-1; 12 bases agree with TRBD2. V shed 4 bases and J 4 bases; nucleotides not matched to a gene: 2. The CDR3 length is 15 residues. Germline CDR1 is MNHEY and CDR2 is SVGEGT.

The rearrangement uses TRBV12-3 or TRBV12-4 and TRBJ2-7; a weak D match, TRBD1 (5 bases). V was shortened by 6 bases and J by 1 base, with 10 bases between the two germline ends. The CDR3 has 13 residues. CDR3 bases: TGTGCCAGCAGGGGGCCTGTATCCTACGAGCAGTACTTC. Encoded protein: CASRGPVSYEQYF.

The chain uses TRBV7-8 and TRBJ1-1; D perhaps matches TRBD1 (5 bases). The germline gives CDR1 SGHVS, CDR2 FQNEAQ. The V end was cut by 3 bases, the J end by 4 bases, with 15 bases between. The CDR3 sequence is 15 residues long. The CDR3 loop reads CASSLAGGVGTEAFF. The CDR3 DNA reads TGTGCCAGCAGCTTGGCGGGGGGAGTAGGCACTGAAGCTTTCTTT. Full variable domain (missing parts from reference TRBV7-8 and TRBJ1-1): GAGVSQSPRYKVAKRGQDVALRCDPISGHVSLFWYQQALGQGPEFLTYFQNEAQLDKSGLPSDRFFAERPEGSVSTLKIQRTQQEDSAVYLCASSLAGGVGTEAFFGQGTRLTVV.

The V call is TRBV27, the J call TRBJ2-7; 9 bases agree with TRBD1. Trimming removed 4 bases from V and 6 bases from J; junction bases left unmatched: 22. The CDR3 loop spans 19 amino acids. The germline CDR1 and CDR2 sequences are MNHEY and SMNVEV (reference sequence). CDR3 in amino acids: CASSSLRRWGGDRVGEQYF. In nucleotides, the CDR3 is TGTGCCAGCAGTTCTCTCCGACGTTGGGGGGGGGACAGGGTGGGCGAGCAGTACTTC.

The gene calls are TRBV30 and TRBJ2-7; D may be TRBD1 (6 bases). V was trimmed by 7 bases and J by 3 bases, leaving 10 bases between them. This CDR3 has 11 amino acids. Germline V gene lookup returns CDR1 GTSNPN and CDR2 SVGIG (reference sequence). The CDR3 region has the DNA TGTGCCTACAGGGTCGGCTACGAGCAGTACTTC. Its protein product is CAYRVGYEQYF.

This clone was seen a few times. The chain carries TRBV18 and TRBJ2-3; 11 bases are a match to TRBD2. V was clipped by 3 bases and J by 2 bases; unmatched bases: 7. CDR3 length equals 17 residues. Germline V gene data show CDR1 as KGHSH and CDR2 as LQKENI. Written as DNA, the CDR3 is TGTGCCAGCTCACCTGCCCTAGCGGGGGGCTACACAGATACGCAGTATTTT. It codes for CASSPALAGGYTDTQYF. The complete variable domain, with remaining parts taken from reference TRBV18 and TRBJ2-3, reads NAGVMQNPRHLVRRRGQEARLRCSPMKGHSHVYWYRQLPEEGLKFMVYLQKENIIDESGMPKERFSAEFPKEGPSILRIQQVVRGDSAAYFCASSPALAGGYTDTQYFGPGTRLTVL.

This sequence joins TRBV5-5 and TRBJ1-2, with D possibly being TRBD1 (6 bases). The CDR3 sequence is 14 residues long. Germline V CDR1 and CDR2: SGHKS, YYEKEE (reference sequence). The V and J ends lost 5 bases and 7 bases respectively, with 18 bases between them. CDR3 protein: CASSVDRLGSGYTF. The CDR3 DNA follows: TGTGCCAGCAGTGTTGACAGGCTCGGTAGTGGCTACACCTTC.

This rearrangement joins TRBV10-3 to TRBJ2-7, with TRBD1 as a possible D gene (6 bases). Deletions cut 10 bases from V and 3 bases from J, with 16 bases between. The CDR3 spans 13 residues. The germline gives CDR1 ENHRY, CDR2 SYGVKD. In DNA form, the CDR3 reads TGTGCCACCACCCTAGGACAGAGCTACGAGCAGTACTTC. This encodes CATTLGQSYEQYF.

The chain joins TRBV2 to TRBJ1-1; 8 bases are shared with TRBD1. The junction had 7 bases not matched to a gene; V was cut back by 6 bases and J by 4 bases. The CDR3 extends over 14 amino acids. The V gene's germline CDR1 is SNHLY and CDR2 FYNNEI. The CDR3 loop reads CASRPGGSGTEAFF. CDR3 DNA sequence: TGTGCCAGCAGGCCAGGGGGCAGCGGCACTGAAGCTTTCTTT.

This clone was recorded once. The gene calls are TRBV6-2 or TRBV6-3 and TRBJ1-4; maybe TRBD1 (5 bases). Germline values: CDR1 MNHEY, CDR2 SVGEGT. This CDR3 contains 15 residues. V was clipped by 2 bases and J by 4 bases, with 11 bases between them. In nucleotides, the CDR3 is TGTGCCAGCAGTTACCGGGCAGGGTTTAATGAAAAACTGTTTTTT. This sequence encodes CASSYRAGFNEKLFF.

The chain links TRBV12-5 to TRBJ2-1; unclear D gene. V dropped 0 bases and J dropped 0 bases, with 6 bases sitting between them. From germline, CDR1 is LGHNT and CDR2 FRNRAP. The CDR3 extends over 15 amino acids. This CDR3 is CASGLVHSSYNEQFF. The CDR3 nucleotides are TGTGCTAGTGGTTTGGTACACAGCTCCTACAATGAGCAGTTCTTC.

The J gene is TRBJ1-5, the V gene TRBV28, with D possibly TRBD1 on 5 matching bases. Germline CDR1 and CDR2: MDHEN and SYDVKM. V was cut by 5 bases and J by 2 bases, with 13 bases left in between. The CDR3 is 15 residues long. The CDR3 bases are TGTGCCAGCAGTCTCGAGGGGAGGGGCAATCAGCCCCAGCATTTT. Its translation is CASSLEGRGNQPQHF.

About this clone itself: Other DNA sequences of this sample code for an identical CDR3. The chain carries TRBV4-1 and TRBJ1-2, with 7 nucleotides matching TRBD1. This CDR3 contains 14 residues. V was clipped by 1 base and J by 3 bases; unmatched bases: 2. Germline V gives CDR1 MGHRA, CDR2 YSYEKL. The CDR3 DNA reads TGCGCCAGCAGCCAAGGCGACAGGGACTATGGCTACACCTTC. Protein sequence: CASSQGDRDYGYTF.

This chain uses TRBV6-5 with TRBJ2-7; 11 bases fit TRBD2. Germline V gene sequence: CDR1 MNHEY, CDR2 SVGAGI. V trimming: 5 bases; J trimming: 4 bases; junction bases outside the gene matches: 4. The CDR3 runs 14 residues. CDR3 sequence reads: CASSRLAGQYEQYF. CDR3 coding DNA: TGTGCCAGCAGTAGACTAGCGGGACAATACGAGCAGTACTTC.

CDR3 sequence reads: CASSPESGQKETQYF. CDR3 nucleotides: TGTGCCAGCAGCCCCGAAAGTGGACAGAAGGAGACCCAGTACTTC. The rearrangement links TRBV11-2 to TRBJ2-5; possible D gene TRBD1, 6 bases. The V and J ends lost 5 bases and 5 bases respectively, with 18 bases between them. The CDR3 extends over 15 amino acids. From germline, CDR1 is SGHAT and CDR2 FQNNGV.

The chain couples TRBV7-7 to TRBJ1-1, with 8 positions matching TRBD1. CDR1 is SSHAT and CDR2 is FNYEAQ in the germline V gene (reference sequence). Unmatched junction bases numbered 0, after V lost 3 bases and J lost 3 bases. The CDR3 extends over 13 amino acids. Written as DNA, the CDR3 is TGTGCCAGCAGCTTGGACAGGGACACTGAAGCTTTCTTT. Translation gives CASSLDRDTEAFF. The variable domain in full, with the rest retrieved from reference TRBV7-7 and TRBJ1-1, is GAGVSQSPRYKVTKRGQDVTLRCDPISSHATLYWYQQALGQGPEFLTYFNYEAQPDKSGLPSDRFSAERPEGSISTLTIQRTEQRDSAMYRCASSLDRDTEAFFGQGTRLTVV.